These 30 T cell receptor beta chains were all obtained from the same sample, sequenced in a study of T cell responses to AZD1222 COVID-19 vaccine. Method: immunoSEQ multiplex PCR; TCRdb's copy keeps in-frame clones and lacks some. The table records about 100,000 clones, approximately 90% of them present only once. The specimen comprised peripheral blood, sampled on day 0 of AZD1222 vaccination. These receptors came from an adult in good health.

With regard to this clone: Other DNA sequences within the sample encode an identical CDR3. The V call is TRBV7-8, the J call TRBJ2-5; D gene ambiguous. This CDR3 is built from 12 residues. CDR1 is SGHVS and CDR2 is FQNEAQ in the germline V gene. Deletions cut 1 base from V and 5 bases from J, with 5 bases between. The CDR3 DNA is TGTGCCAGCAGCTTAGGGCAGGAGACCCAGTACTTC. This sequence encodes CASSLGQETQYF.

V is TRBV13 and J is TRBJ2-7, with D hard to call. Germline loops: CDR1 PRHDT, CDR2 FYEKMQ (reference sequence). The CDR3 contains 15 residues. Trimming took 0 bases from V and 2 from J, leaving 11 bases between them. CDR3 sequence reads: CASSLGPQRTYEQYF. The CDR3, as DNA: TGTGCCAGCAGCTTAGGCCCACAGAGGACCTACGAGCAGTACTTC. The variable domain in full, completed from reference TRBV13 and TRBJ2-7, reads AAGVIQSPRHLIKEKRETATLKCYPIPRHDTVYWYQQGPGQDPQFLISFYEKMQSDKGSIPDRFSAQQFSDYHSELNMSSLELGDSALYFCASSLGPQRTYEQYFGPGTRLTVT.

The chain employs TRBV3-1 (or the pseudogene TRBV3-2) and TRBJ1-1, with D perhaps TRBD1 (5 bases). Germline CDR1 is LGHDT and CDR2 is YNNKEL (reference sequence). V was cut by 6 bases and J by 2 bases, with 10 bases left in between. CDR3 length: 13 residues. The CDR3 region is CASSPDSNTEAFF. CDR3 nucleotide sequence: TGTGCCAGCAGTCCCGACAGTAACACTGAAGCTTTCTTT.

The V call is TRBV6-5, the J call TRBJ1-4; D unclear. Between the trimmed V and J ends, which lost 6 bases and 8 bases, there was a span of 13 bases. The CDR3 has 13 amino acids. In germline, CDR1 is MNHEY, CDR2 SVGAGI. CDR3 coding DNA: TGTGCCAGCAGCGGGCGCCTCTCGGAAAAACTGTTTTTT. This codes for CASSGRLSEKLFF.

This clone was recorded only once. The chain uses TRBV4-1 and TRBJ1-4; D may be TRBD1 (5 bases). Trimming cost V 0 bases and J 6 bases, with 20 bases left between them. Germline-derived CDR1 and CDR2 are MGHRA and YSYEKL. This CDR3 contains 18 residues. CDR3 sequence reads: CASSQDKHLQGEDEKLFF. Written as DNA, the CDR3 is TGCGCCAGCAGCCAAGATAAACATCTACAAGGGGAAGATGAAAAACTGTTTTTT.

This clone was seen just once. The J gene is TRBJ2-5, the V gene TRBV7-3; tentative D call: TRBD2 (7 bases). This CDR3 spans 15 amino acids. Between the trimmed V and J ends, which lost 5 bases and 3 bases, there was a span of 16 bases. The germline V gene has CDR1 SGHTA and CDR2 FQGTGA. Here the CDR3 DNA reads TGTGCCAGCAGCGACCCCGGAGGGGGGGAAGAGACCCAGTACTTC. Translating it yields CASSDPGGGEETQYF. The variable domain in full, completed from reference TRBV7-3 and TRBJ2-5, reads GAGVSQTPSNKVTEKGKYVELRCDPISGHTALYWYRQSLGQGPEFLIYFQGTGAADDSGLPNDRFFAVRPEGSVSTLKIQRTERGDSAVYLCASSDPGGGEETQYFGPGTRLLVL.

The chain uses TRBV11-3 and TRBJ1-1; D is undetermined. V lost 1 base to trimming and J lost 3 bases, with 21 bases between them. This CDR3 comprises 18 residues. In germline, CDR1 is SGHNT, CDR2 YENEEA. CDR3 in amino acids: CASSLGPPGPSRHTEAFF. In DNA, the CDR3 is TGTGCCAGCAGCTTAGGCCCCCCGGGCCCCTCTCGTCACACTGAAGCTTTCTTT. Filled out from reference TRBV11-3 and TRBJ1-1, the complete variable domain reads EAGVVQSPRYKIIEKKQPVAFWCNPISGHNTLYWYLQNLGQGPELLIRYENEEAVDDSQLPKDRFSAERLKGVDSTLKIQPAELGDSAVYLCASSLGPPGPSRHTEAFFGQGTRLTVV.

The chain recombines TRBV27 with TRBJ2-2, with 15 bases matching TRBD2. This CDR3 region has 20 residues. Germline V CDR1 and CDR2: MNHEY, SMNVEV (reference sequence). V dropped 5 bases and J dropped 2; count of bases not matched to a gene: 12. This CDR3 reads CASSLAPPGLAGGNTGELFF. For the CDR3, the DNA is TGTGCCAGCAGTCTCGCCCCCCCGGGACTAGCGGGGGGCAACACCGGGGAGCTGTTTTTT.

The chain recombines TRBV9 with TRBJ2-2, with D unresolved. Germline CDR1 SGDLS, CDR2 YYNGEE. This CDR3 has 14 amino acids. V was shortened by 2 bases and J by 6 bases, with 11 bases between the two germline ends. CDR3 nucleotide sequence: TGTGCCAGCAGCGTTTCCGGGCTCCCCGGGGAGCTGTTTTTT. Translating it yields CASSVSGLPGELFF. Full variable domain (missing parts from reference TRBV9 and TRBJ2-2): DSGVTQTPKHLITATGQRVTLRCSPRSGDLSVYWYQQSLDQGLQFLIQYYNGEERAKGNILERFSAQQFPDLHSELNLSSLELGDSALYFCASSVSGLPGELFFGEGSRLTVL.

The genes are TRBV5-1 and TRBJ2-7; D tentatively reads TRBD1 or TRBD2 (6 bases each). With 0 bases removed from V and 4 bases from J, the gap between germline ends came to 14 bases. Germline V gives CDR1 SGHRS, CDR2 YFSETQ. CDR3 length: 15 amino acids. In DNA, the CDR3 is TGCGCCAGCAGCTTGGCGGGGGCAGGGAAATACGAGCAGTACTTC. Residues: CASSLAGAGKYEQYF.

The genes are TRBV4-1 and TRBJ2-3, with TRBD2 matching 14 bases. CDR1 and CDR2 (germline): MGHRA, YSYEKL. The CDR3 sequence is 21 residues long. Unmatched junction bases numbered 17, after V lost 0 bases and J lost 6 bases. CDR3 bases: TGCGCCAGCAGCCAAGATGATGGTCGCGGACTAGCGGGGGGAGTCATGGATACGCAGTATTTT. Its protein product is CASSQDDGRGLAGGVMDTQYF.

The V gene is TRBV6-1, the J gene TRBJ2-1; TRBD1 is a possible D gene (5 bases). The V end lost 2 bases, the J end lost 9 bases, and 20 bases lay between the germline ends. CDR1 MNHNS and CDR2 SASEGT come from the germline V gene. This CDR3 region has 16 residues. The CDR3 spells CASSEPGQGNLAEQFF. Written as DNA, the CDR3 is TGTGCCAGCAGTGAACCCGGCCAGGGTAATCTCGCTGAGCAGTTCTTC.

V gene TRBV5-1 combines with J gene TRBJ2-1; 10 bases align to TRBD2. The CDR3 spans 12 residues. With 1 base clipped from V and 15 bases from J, the junction kept 4 bases outside the gene matches. CDR1 and CDR2 (germline): SGHRS, YFSETQ. The CDR3 bases are TGCGCCAGCAGCTTGAGCGGGGGGGCTCTGTTCTTC. Amino acid sequence: CASSLSGGALFF. Full variable domain (rest looked up from reference TRBV5-1 and TRBJ2-1): KAGVTQTPRYLIKTRGQQVTLSCSPISGHRSVSWYQQTPGQGLQFLFEYFSETQRNKGNFPGRFSGRQFSNSRSEMNVSTLELGDSALYLCASSLSGGALFFGPGTRLTVL.

The CDR3 DNA reads as TGTGCCAGCAGCTCAAACAGGAATCAGCCCCAGCATTTT. It yields the protein CASSSNRNQPQHF. The chain carries TRBV7-8 and TRBJ1-5; weak D call: TRBD1 (5 bases). The CDR3 totals 13 residues. V was pared by 4 bases and J by 4 bases, with 8 bases between. CDR1 is SGHVS and CDR2 is FQNEAQ in the germline V gene.

CDR3 in amino acids: CASSDLRDRGNSPLHF. The DNA for the CDR3 is TGCGCCAGCAGCGATCTACGGGACAGGGGAAATTCACCCCTCCACTTT. This sequence joins TRBV4-1 and TRBJ1-6; 10 nucleotides match TRBD1. Germline V lookup: CDR1 MGHRA, CDR2 YSYEKL. This CDR3 region has 16 residues. The junction had 8 bases not matched to a gene; V was cut back by 5 bases and J by 7 bases.

The DNA of the CDR3 is TGCGCCAGTCATACAGGGGCGAACACTGAAGCTTTCTTT. It encodes CASHTGANTEAFF. V is TRBV5-1 and J is TRBJ1-1; TRBD1 matches 7 bases. Germline trimming cut 8 bases from V and 1 base from J; bases unmatched to any gene: 5. This CDR3 has 13 amino acids. Germline-derived CDR1 and CDR2 are SGHRS and YFSETQ.

The CDR3 bases are TGTGCCAGTGGGGCCGACAGGGGGCTCACCGGGGAGCTGTTTTTT. Its protein is CASGADRGLTGELFF. The chain recombines TRBV19 with TRBJ2-2, with TRBD1 matching over 10 bases. The trim removed 8 bases at V and 4 bases at J, leaving 7 bases unmatched. In germline, CDR1 is LNHDA, CDR2 SQIVND (reference sequence). The CDR3 is made up of 15 amino acids.

This chain connects TRBV7-9 to TRBJ1-1; 8 bases are a match to TRBD1. The CDR3 is 14 amino acids. The trim removed 5 bases at V and 5 bases at J, leaving 7 bases unmatched. Germline-derived CDR1 and CDR2 are SEHNR and FQNEAQ (reference sequence). The CDR3 protein is CASSQLQGGTEAFF. CDR3 bases: TGTGCCAGCAGCCAATTACAGGGGGGGACTGAAGCTTTCTTT. The full variable domain, in which reference TRBV7-9 and TRBJ1-1 provide the parts outside the CDR3, is DTGVSQNPRHKITKRGQNVTFRCDPISEHNRLYWYRQTLGQGPEFLTYFQNEAQLEKSRLLSDRFSAERPKGSFSTLEIQRTEQGDSAMYLCASSQLQGGTEAFFGQGTRLTVV.

The chain is built from TRBV28 and TRBJ1-5, with a possible D match to TRBD1 (5 bases). CDR1 is MDHEN and CDR2 is SYDVKM in the germline V gene. The CDR3 covers 16 residues. The germline V and J ends were trimmed by 7 bases and 2 bases, with 18 bases remaining between them. The CDR3 coding sequence is TGTGCCAGCACTTTGGGACGGAGGTTTCGCAATCAGCCCCAGCATTTT. This gives the protein CASTLGRRFRNQPQHF.

The genes are TRBV21-1 and TRBJ2-1; TRBD1, the table's D call, was not compared with the DNA. TRBV21-1 is designated a pseudogene. This CDR3 has 16 amino acids. The CDR3 DNA reads as TGTGCCAGCCCCCTATCCGCGACAGGCCGCTACAATGAGCAGTTCTTC. Encoded protein: CASPLSATGRYNEQFF.

The count of this clone is one. The chain joins TRBV7-2 to TRBJ1-3, with a tentative D call TRBD1 (6 bases). CDR3 length equals 14 residues. Germline CDR1 and CDR2: SGHTA and FQGNSA. Deletions cut 4 bases from V and 0 bases from J, with 7 bases between. CDR3 loop: CASSSQGSGNTIYF. The CDR3 nucleotides read TGTGCCAGCAGCTCACAGGGCTCTGGAAACACCATATATTTT.

The chain joins TRBV7-8 to TRBJ1-2; TRBD1 agrees at 8 bases. The CDR3 covers 16 residues. J lost 4 bases, V lost 5 bases, and 12 bases had no gene match. The germline CDR1 and CDR2 sequences are SGHVS and FQNEAQ. CDR3 amino acids: CASSKGQGAGSYGYTF. The CDR3 DNA follows: TGTGCCAGCAGCAAAGGACAGGGTGCTGGGAGCTATGGCTACACCTTC.

The V gene is TRBV29-1, the J gene TRBJ1-2, with 7 bases fitting TRBD1. The CDR3 is 14 amino acids. The V segment lost 5 bases and the J segment 4 bases; nucleotides outside the gene matches: 10. Germline V gene sequence: CDR1 SQVTM, CDR2 ANQGSEA. The CDR3 spells CSVYVPRQGYGYTF. Here the CDR3 DNA reads TGCAGCGTTTACGTACCCAGACAGGGCTATGGCTACACCTTC.

As DNA, the CDR3 is TGTGCCTGGAGCGGGACAGCGAATCAGCCCCAGCATTTT. Its protein is CAWSGTANQPQHF. The chain employs TRBV30 and TRBJ1-5, with TRBD1 matching over 7 bases. The CDR3 loop spans 13 amino acids. Germline trimming cut 3 bases from V and 4 bases from J; bases unmatched to any gene: 3. Germline V gene lookup returns CDR1 GTSNPN and CDR2 SVGIG (reference sequence).

V and J are TRBV10-3 and TRBJ2-7; D remains unclear. In germline, CDR1 is ENHRY, CDR2 SYGVKD. This CDR3 region has 16 residues. V lost 0 bases and J 2 bases, leaving 14 bases between the germline ends. CDR3 in amino acids: CAISESPMASTYEQYF. The CDR3 region has the DNA TGTGCCATCAGTGAGTCGCCGATGGCCTCGACCTACGAGCAGTACTTC.

V is TRBV7-2 and J is TRBJ1-2; tentative D call: TRBD1 (5 bases). The CDR3 has 13 residues. V lost 1 base and J lost 3, with 6 bases in between. CDR1 SGHTA and CDR2 FQGNSA come from the germline V gene. In DNA, the CDR3 is TGTGCCAGCAGCTTAGGACAGTACTATGGCTACACCTTC. Protein: CASSLGQYYGYTF. The entire variable domain, with the rest obtained from reference TRBV7-2 and TRBJ1-2, is as follows: GAGVSQSPSNKVTEKGKDVELRCDPISGHTALYWYRQSLGQGLEFLIYFQGNSAPDKSGLPSDRFSAERTGGSVSTLTIQRTQQEDSAVYLCASSLGQYYGYTFGSGTRLTVV.

This clone was detected only once. This chain links TRBV6-5 with TRBJ2-1; perhaps D is TRBD1 or TRBD2 (5 bases each). V was pared by 6 bases and J by 11 bases, with 14 bases between. Germline loops: CDR1 MNHEY, CDR2 SVGAGI. This CDR3 is 12 amino acids long. CDR3 protein: CASSPSRDQQFF. CDR3 sequence (DNA): TGTGCCAGCAGCCCCTCCCGGGACCAGCAGTTCTTC.

The chain joins TRBV18 to TRBJ2-3; 9 bases fit TRBD1. The germline CDR1 and CDR2 sequences are KGHSH and LQKENI. The CDR3 covers 13 residues. The CDR3 DNA follows: TGTGCGGCGGGGACAGGGTCCACAGATACGCAGTATTTT. This gives the protein CAAGTGSTDTQYF.

The gene calls are TRBV18 and TRBJ1-3; D unresolved. Germline V gives CDR1 KGHSH, CDR2 LQKENI. V was pared by 2 bases and J by 0 bases, with 5 bases between. The CDR3 has 14 residues. CDR3 DNA sequence: TGTGCCAGCTCACCAAGCAGCTCTGGAAACACCATATATTTT. Translation: CASSPSSSGNTIYF.

The chain carries TRBV5-8 and TRBJ2-1; 9 bases align to TRBD2. CDR1 and CDR2 from the germline V gene are SGHTS and YDEGEE. Germline trimming cut 7 bases from V and 8 bases from J; bases unmatched to any gene: 19. This CDR3 has 17 amino acids. CDR3 coding DNA: TGTGCCAGCCCCTTCGCGGTTTTCGGGCTAGCGGGGCATGAGCAGTTCTTC. Translation gives CASPFAVFGLAGHEQFF.